Listed here are 10 T cell receptor beta chains from one sample, sequenced in a study of cytomegalovirus exposure and HLA in healthy donors (dated by TCRdb to about 2017). The library came from the immunoSEQ multiplex PCR assay. A mixture of 60 forward primers for TCR Vbeta segments and 13 reverse primers for TCR Jbeta segments was used in the multiplex PCR. TCRdb stores this immuneACCESS table with in-frame sequences only. Part of the clones is absent; in the studies checked, under half of the shortfall reflects unresolved V genes, and no reason is known for the rest. For this sample the table gives fewer than 250,000 clones, of which 60% to 80% were detected only once. Of the sample, 1.5% to 2% falls within the top ten clones. Sequenced input: PBMCs. The receptors were gathered from a male donor in good health and CMV-seronegative.

This clone was counted only a few times. The gene calls are TRBV28 and TRBJ1-5, with 10 bases aligning to TRBD1. Germline CDR1 is MDHEN and CDR2 is SYDVKM. The V segment lost 6 bases and the J segment 7 bases; nucleotides outside the gene matches: 6. This CDR3 is built from 14 residues. In DNA, the CDR3 is TGTGCCAGCAGAAGGACAGGGGGGTGGCAGCCCCAGCATTTT. Encoded protein: CASRRTGGWQPQHF.

The chain links TRBV5-1 to TRBJ2-5, with TRBD1 identical over 7 bases. The J call is in doubt because the DNA end fits TRBJ2-7 better. The CDR3 spans 14 residues. The germline gives CDR1 SGHRS, CDR2 YFSETQ. CDR3 in DNA: TGCGCCAGCAGCTGGGACAGTAGCTCCTACGAGCAGTACTTC. Amino acids: CASSWDSSSYEQYF.

This clone turned up a few times. The chain uses TRBV29-1 and TRBJ2-1; 10 positions match TRBD2. The CDR3 loop spans 13 amino acids. Germline CDR1 reads SQVTM; CDR2 reads ANQGSEA. After removal of 8 bases from V and 2 bases from J, the junction contained 3 bases not matched to a gene. DNA for the CDR3: TGCAGCAAAGCGGGAGGGCCCTACAATGAGCAGTTCTTC. Protein sequence: CSKAGGPYNEQFF.

This clone was detected only a few times. In nucleotides, the CDR3 is TGTGCCAGCAGCCAAGATCGGCGGATTGAAGCTTTCTTT. Protein product: CASSQDRRIEAFF. This chain connects TRBV4-2 to TRBJ1-1; D is undetermined. Germline CDR1 and CDR2: LGHNA and YNFKEQ. V was shortened by 0 bases and J by 7 bases, with 9 bases between the two germline ends. The CDR3 consists of 13 residues.

This clone was picked up one time. The chain carries TRBV27 and TRBJ2-7; D is possibly TRBD2 (5 bases). The CDR3 sequence is 13 residues long. The ends were cut back, 6 bases at V and 7 bases at J, with 16 bases in the middle. Germline V gives CDR1 MNHEY, CDR2 SMNVEV (reference sequence). Written as DNA, the CDR3 is TGTGCCAGCAGCCGATCATTTCCGGGGGAGCAGTACTTC. Its translation is CASSRSFPGEQYF.

The chain uses TRBV7-3 and TRBJ1-1; D uncertain. Per the germline V gene, CDR1 is SGHTA and CDR2 is FQGTGA. There are 13 residues in the CDR3. V was trimmed by 5 bases and J by 6 bases, leaving 13 bases between them. CDR3 bases: TGTGCCAGCAGCCTAGGGAGGTCGTCTGAAGCTTTCTTT. Amino acids: CASSLGRSSEAFF.

This clone came up once. The chain is built from TRBV7-6 and TRBJ2-7; 10 bases are a match to TRBD2. V was clipped by 4 bases and J by 6 bases; unmatched bases: 15. Germline CDR1 and CDR2: SGHVS and FNYEAQ. This CDR3 is built from 17 residues. CDR3 residues: CASSWGMTSGRLGEQYF. In nucleotides, the CDR3 is TGTGCCAGCAGCTGGGGGATGACTAGCGGGCGTCTGGGCGAGCAGTACTTC.

V and J are TRBV7-2 and TRBJ1-5; no definite D call. Per germline, CDR1 SGHTA and CDR2 FQGNSA. The CDR3 is 15 residues long. Trimming removed 1 base from V and 0 bases from J, with 7 bases in between. The CDR3 DNA follows: TGTGCCAGCAGCTTAGTGGGCAATAGCAATCAGCCCCAGCATTTT. Protein product: CASSLVGNSNQPQHF. Filled out from reference TRBV7-2 and TRBJ1-5, the complete variable domain reads GAGVSQSPSNKVTEKGKDVELRCDPISGHTALYWYRQSLGQGLEFLIYFQGNSAPDKSGLPSDRFSAERTGGSVSTLTIQRTQQEDSAVYLCASSLVGNSNQPQHFGDGTRLSIL.

The V gene is TRBV27, the J gene TRBJ1-6; 11 bases are a match to TRBD1. CDR1 and CDR2 (germline): MNHEY, SMNVEV (reference sequence). V shed 1 base, J shed 6 bases, and the junction held 5 bases outside the gene matches. CDR3 length: 17 residues. CDR3 region: CASSLYWGQGVNSPLHF. CDR3 coding DNA: TGTGCCAGCAGTTTATATTGGGGACAGGGGGTTAATTCACCCCTCCACTTT.

The genes are TRBV15 and TRBJ2-1; 8 nucleotides align to TRBD2. The germline V gene has CDR1 LNHNV and CDR2 YYDKDF (reference sequence). Unmatched junction bases numbered 14, after V lost 5 bases and J lost 8 bases. The CDR3 sequence is 16 residues long. CDR3 protein: CATSGQTGGRYYEQFF. The CDR3 DNA reads as TGTGCCACCAGCGGACAAACAGGCGGGAGGTACTATGAGCAGTTCTTC.